This entry describes one T cell receptor beta chain. Profiling relied on immunoSEQ multiplex PCR, and the TCRdb table lists in-frame clones only, not all of them. The sample carries tens of thousands of clones, approximately 92% recorded once. V dropped 1 base and J dropped 4 bases, with 11 bases sitting between them. Germline V lookup: CDR1 GTSNPN, CDR2 SVGIG (reference sequence). CDR3 size: 14 residues. The sample is drawn from a study of T cell changes during pregnancy in multiple sclerosis. This sequence joins TRBV30 and TRBJ1-3; possible D gene TRBD1, 5 bases. The TCR comes from a female donor in good health, enrolled as a control in a pregnancy study. The sequencing here drew on peripheral blood, taken in the second trimester of pregnancy. The CDR3 loop is CAWSEGILGNTIYF. Here the CDR3 DNA reads TGTGCCTGGAGTGAGGGGATCTTGGGAAACACCATATATTTT.